This is a list of T cell receptor beta chains from one sample in a study of blood T cell repertoires in COVID-19. Sequencing used immunoSEQ multiplex PCR; TCRdb keeps in-frame clones, though not all of them. The table lists 60,000 to 65,000 clones, 85% to 90% of them singletons. Sequenced material: peripheral blood. These receptors came from a human donor with active COVID-19. The donor label of this sample is uncertain. Each CDR3 is given with its conserved first and last residue. Each record gives: CDR3 protein, CDR3 DNA, J gene, D gene, V gene. The D gene is left open where the match is weak.

CDR3: CARSADRGGSYEQYF
DNA: TGTGCCCGCAGCGCTGACAGGGGGGGGTCCTACGAGCAGTACTTC
J: TRBJ2-7
D: TRBD1
V: TRBV9

CDR3: CASSHPAGTGNQPQHF
DNA: TGCGCCAGCAGCCATCCTGCGGGGACAGGGAATCAGCCCCAGCATTTT
J: TRBJ1-5
D: TRBD1
V: TRBV4-1

CDR3: CASSPQSGQIYGYTF
DNA: TGTGCCAGTAGTCCCCAATCGGGACAGATTTATGGCTACACCTTC
J: TRBJ1-2
D: TRBD1
V: TRBV19

CDR3: CASSSYHEQYF
DNA: TGTGCCAGCAGCTCCTATCACGAGCAGTACTTC
J: TRBJ2-7
D: .
V: TRBV7-2

CDR3: CSARQGVLGTEAFF
DNA: TGCAGCGCCCGACAGGGGGTTCTCGGCACTGAAGCTTTCTTT
J: TRBJ1-1
D: TRBD1
V: TRBV29-1

CDR3: CASSLGTTAYNEQFF
DNA: TGCGCCAGCAGCTTAGGCACGACAGCGTACAATGAGCAGTTCTTC
J: TRBJ2-1
D: .
V: TRBV5-1

CDR3: CASSRKRGGSYNEQFF
DNA: TGTGCCAGCAGCCGAAAACGGGGGGGATCCTACAATGAGCAGTTCTTC
J: TRBJ2-1
D: TRBD2
V: TRBV3-1/TRBV3-2

CDR3: CASTQTLKGTSPDTQYF
DNA: TGTGCCAGCACCCAAACTTTAAAGGGGACTAGCCCAGATACGCAGTATTTT
J: TRBJ2-3
D: TRBD2
V: TRBV7-2

CDR3: CASRCRVRYEQYF
DNA: TGTGCCAGCAGATGCAGGGTACGCTACGAGCAGTACTTC
J: TRBJ2-7
D: .
V: TRBV9

CDR3: CASTPTGGGEQYF
DNA: TGTGCCAGTACCCCGACAGGGGGCGGGGAGCAGTACTTC
J: TRBJ2-7
D: TRBD1
V: TRBV5-4

CDR3: CASSLQSGTENEKLFF
DNA: TGTGCCAGCAGCTTACAGTCTGGGACAGAAAATGAAAAACTGTTTTTT
J: TRBJ1-4
D: TRBD1
V: TRBV7-2